Described below is a single T cell receptor (beta chain) sequence and its context. Antigen specificity is unknown. The record originates from a study of breast tumors, draining lymph nodes, adjacent tissues. Study outcomes and limitations: Luminal-like breast cancer showed significantly greater tumor-nontumor repertoire similarity than basal-like breast cancer did. Data only fit, rather than demonstrated, lymph node origin of most tumor T cells. Most tumor T cells seemingly derive from lymph node, then expand in tumor. Compared with lymph nodes, tumors were less diverse; compared with nontumor tissue, more.

The lymph nodes were axillary draining lymph nodes from breast cancer patients. TCRdb re-called the multiplex PCR reads with MiXCR, one entry per CDR3 protein. The sample shows about 180,000 distinct CDR3 sequences, about 33% of them seen only once. Germline loops: CDR1 SGHDT, CDR2 YYEEEE. V was cut by 0 bases and J by 11 bases, with 13 bases left in between. This CDR3 region has 13 residues. The specimen was axillary lymph node tissue. The V call is TRBV5-6, the J call TRBJ2-3, with D unclear. This receptor was taken from a female donor with breast cancer. Some clones in this sample may be carry-over from other donors' samples. The CDR3 DNA reads TGTGCCAGCAGCTTGGGCCAACCCGATGAGCAGTATTTT. Its protein product is CASSLGQPDEQYF.